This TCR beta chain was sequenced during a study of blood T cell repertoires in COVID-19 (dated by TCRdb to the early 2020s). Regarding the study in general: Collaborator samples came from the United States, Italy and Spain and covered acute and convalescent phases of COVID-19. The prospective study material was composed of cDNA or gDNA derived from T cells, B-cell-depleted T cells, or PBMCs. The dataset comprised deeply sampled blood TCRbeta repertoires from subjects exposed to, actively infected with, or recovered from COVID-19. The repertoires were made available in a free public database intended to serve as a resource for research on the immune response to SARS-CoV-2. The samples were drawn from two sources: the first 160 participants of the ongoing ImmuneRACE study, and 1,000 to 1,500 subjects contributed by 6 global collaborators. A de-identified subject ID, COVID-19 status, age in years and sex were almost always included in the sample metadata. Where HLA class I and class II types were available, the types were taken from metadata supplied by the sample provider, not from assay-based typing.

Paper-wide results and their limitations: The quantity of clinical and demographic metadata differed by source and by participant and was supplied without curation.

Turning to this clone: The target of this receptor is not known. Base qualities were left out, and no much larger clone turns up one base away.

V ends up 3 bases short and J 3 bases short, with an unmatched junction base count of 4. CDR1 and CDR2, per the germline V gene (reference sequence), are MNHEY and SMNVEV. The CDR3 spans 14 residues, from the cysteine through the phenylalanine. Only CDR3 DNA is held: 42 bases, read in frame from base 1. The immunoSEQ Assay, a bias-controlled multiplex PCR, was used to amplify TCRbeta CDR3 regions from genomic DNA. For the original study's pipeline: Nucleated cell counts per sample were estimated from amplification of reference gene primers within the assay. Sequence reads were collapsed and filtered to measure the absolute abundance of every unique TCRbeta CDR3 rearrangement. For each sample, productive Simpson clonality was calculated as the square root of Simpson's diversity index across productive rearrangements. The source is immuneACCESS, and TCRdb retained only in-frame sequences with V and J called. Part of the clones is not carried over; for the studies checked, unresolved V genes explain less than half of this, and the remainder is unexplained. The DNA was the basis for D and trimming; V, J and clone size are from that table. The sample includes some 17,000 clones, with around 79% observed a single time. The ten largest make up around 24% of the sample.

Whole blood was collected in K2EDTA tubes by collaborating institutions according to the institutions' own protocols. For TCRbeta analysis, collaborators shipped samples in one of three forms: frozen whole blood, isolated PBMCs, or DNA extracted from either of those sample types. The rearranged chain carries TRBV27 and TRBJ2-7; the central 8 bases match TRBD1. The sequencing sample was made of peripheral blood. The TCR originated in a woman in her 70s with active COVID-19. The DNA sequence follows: TGTGCCAGCAGTTTCGGGACAGGAAACTACGAGCAGTACTTC. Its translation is CASSFGTGNYEQYF.